This T cell receptor (beta chain) was documented in a study of CD8 T cells in ankylosing spondylitis. Study-wide results and caveats: The authors reported significant enrichment of disease-linked clones in matched ankylosing spondylitis synovial fluid. Prior work had noted some motif variants in reactive arthritis blood and synovial fluid.

MiXCR, run by TCRdb on the 5' RACE reads, gives a single entry per CDR3 protein. The table includes under 200,000 distinct CDR3 sequences, 9.8% detected once. The CDR3 has 14 amino acids. Germline V gene lookup returns CDR1 SGHDT and CDR2 YYEEEE. Trimming shortened V by 2 bases and J by 4 bases, and 13 bases separated the two germline ends. In its sample, this clonotype was seen a few times. Its antigen remains unidentified. This receptor was identified in a female donor with ankylosing spondylitis or in good health (not recorded which). The chain recombines TRBV5-6 with TRBJ2-7; D possibly corresponds to TRBD2 (5 bases). Sequencing was carried out using blood, either unsorted or a sorted T cell fraction (not recorded which). The CDR3 bases are TGTGCCAGCAGCTTAACGGCGGAGGAGTACGAGCAGTACTTC. Its translation: CASSLTAEEYEQYF.